This T cell receptor beta chain was sequenced in a study of blood T cells in healthy people across ages. The germline CDR1 and CDR2 sequences are SGHVS and FQNEAQ. V was cut by 1 base and J by 8 bases, with 9 bases left in between. This CDR3 is built from 14 residues. Combining a sample-barcoded 5' primer with a J-beta primer mix, a second PCR ran for roughly 7 to 12 cycles. TCRdb called the 5' RACE reads again in MiXCR, with one record for every CDR3 protein. The top ten hold under 35% of the sample, which has hundreds of thousands of distinct CDR3 sequences, 49% seen once. This clonotype originated in a woman aged 55-75 years in good health. The V and J genes are TRBV7-8 and TRBJ1-6; no firm D call. Sequenced sample: blood. The CDR3 sequence: CASSLEVRYSPLHF. In DNA form, the CDR3 reads TGTGCCAGCAGCTTAGAGGTCAGATATTCACCCCTCCACTTT.